The source of this T cell receptor beta chain is a study of response to subunit inactivated influenza vaccine. TCRdb recomputed calls from the RT-PCR reads with MiXCR, one row per CDR3 protein. The sample contains about 580,000 distinct CDR3 sequences, around 15% of which appear only once. This clonotype was obtained from a man aged 45-60 years who received an inactivated influenza vaccine. The sample in question was PBMCs from blood, obtained less than 13 days after vaccination.

In nucleotides, the CDR3 is TGTGCCAGCAGCCAAACATTAGGACAGGGGGTTGGTGAGCAGTTCTTC. This translates into CASSQTLGQGVGEQFF. The chain is built from TRBV9 and TRBJ2-1, with 10 bases fitting TRBD1. CDR1 is SGDLS and CDR2 is YYNGEE in the germline V gene. This CDR3 contains 16 residues. V was pared by 4 bases and J by 9 bases, with 13 bases of the junction left unmatched.